This T cell receptor beta chain was sequenced for a study of T cell repertoires in cytomegalovirus infection (dated by TCRdb to between 2017 and 2020). In terms of the full investigation: Peptide stimulations targeted recently identified HLA-C-restricted CMV epitopes, whose presentation resists viral immunomodulation, together with well-studied HLA-B-restricted epitopes. Donor HLA type was relevant to the analysis, as public TCR beta signatures indicated carriage of CMV infection together with the matching HLA type. What the study reported, not specific to this receptor: Cumulative frequency of public TCR beta family members discriminated carriers of CMV infection plus the relevant HLA type in this cohort and an independent 352-donor cohort. In the ex vivo response, HLA-C-restricted CMV-specific TCR beta clonotypes were dominant, and in two of eight donors the single most frequent clonotype came from this HLA-C-restricted group.

This clonotype turned up a few times. It has no known antigen specificity. No quality values exist for individual bases; no much larger clone is one base distant. Relative to germline, V is 3 bases shorter and J is 6 bases shorter, with 15 bases between their ends. Including the terminal cysteine and phenylalanine, the CDR3 comprises 14 residues. Only CDR3 DNA remains: 42 bases, in frame from the first base. Sequences SGHVS (CDR1) and FNYEAQ (CDR2) are obtained from the germline V gene. The treatment or condition label, read with the paper, signifies: in vitro stimulation with specific CMV peptide epitopes to enrich CMV-specific T cells. The sequencer listed for this sample is Illumina HiSeq 1500. Using fastp trimming at Q25 and MiXCR clonotype assembly, TCRdb reanalyzed the public sequencing data and kept in-frame beta chains. Rows with a matching CDR3 protein are joined into one entry that keeps the most common DNA and genes. The sample table contains about 340,000 distinct CDR3 sequences; only one count was recorded for 29% of them. In total, the top ten clones hold around 19% of the sample.

The sequence links TRBV7-6 to TRBJ2-7, with TRBD2 tentatively as D gene (5 bases match). This clonotype was sampled from a human donor in good health (CMV status not recorded). Some clones in this sample may be carry-over from other donors' samples. Sequenced here: cultured PBMCs, sampled from culture after CMV antigen stimulation. Here the CDR3 is given as CASSFEGPSSEQYF. The DNA is as follows: TGTGCCAGCAGCTTCGAGGGCCCCTCTAGCGAGCAGTACTTC.